Listed below are T cell receptor beta chains from one sample, sequenced in a study of T-cell reconstitution after alpha-beta-depleted transplantation in children. From the PCR reads, TCRdb called clonotypes with MiXCR, one entry per CDR3 protein. The sample carries approximately 490,000 distinct CDR3 sequences, around 13% recorded once. Sequenced material: PBMCs from the stem cell graft donor, taken from the stem cell graft. The receptor set was obtained from a human donor who donated a stem cell graft to a child with combined immunodeficiency. Each CDR3 is given with its conserved first and last residue. The order of the fields is clone size, J gene, D gene, V gene, CDR3 protein, CDR3 DNA. A D gene is named only where the DNA matches it firmly. Clone size is stated in some rows and not others, as once, few, many or a class when expanded.

-	TRBJ2-3	-	TRBV7-9	CASSFERLTVADTQYF	TGTGCCAGCAGCTTCGAGCGACTCACGGTGGCAGATACGCAGTATTTT
few	TRBJ2-7	-	TRBV29-1	CSARGPSEQYF	TGCAGCGCCCGGGGACCGTCCGAGCAGTACTTC
-	TRBJ2-7	TRBD1	TRBV3-1	CASSPTGTAYEQYF	TGTGCCAGCAGTCCTACCGGGACAGCCTACGAGCAGTACTTC
-	TRBJ2-2	TRBD1	TRBV6-1	CATQSGTVNTGELFF	TGTGCCACCCAATCCGGGACAGTGAACACCGGGGAGCTGTTTTTT
-	TRBJ2-1	-	TRBV6-2/TRBV6-3	CASIIRPSSYNEQFF	TGTGCCAGCATCATCAGGCCGAGCTCCTACAATGAGCAGTTCTTC
-	TRBJ2-1	-	TRBV24-1	CATGSFREQFF	TGTGCCACCGGATCCTTTCGTGAGCAGTTCTTC
few	TRBJ2-7	-	TRBV21-1	CASTLTGTPYEQYF	TGTGCCAGCACCCTGACAGGCACGCCCTACGAGCAGTACTTC
few	TRBJ2-5	TRBD1	TRBV5-1	CASNIQGIQETQYF	TGCGCCAGCAACATACAGGGGATCCAAGAGACCCAGTACTTC
-	TRBJ2-2	-	TRBV27	CASSLLYGELFF	TGTGCCAGCAGTTTATTATACGGGGAGCTGTTTTTT
-	TRBJ2-7	TRBD1	TRBV12-3/TRBV12-4	CASRTSYRGEQYF	TGTGCCAGCAGGACCAGCTACAGGGGCGAGCAGTACTTC
-	TRBJ2-5	-	TRBV7-2	CASSLGLGTIQETQYF	TGTGCCAGCAGCTTAGGGCTGGGAACAATACAAGAGACCCAGTACTTC
many	TRBJ2-2	-	TRBV7-2	CAVPHSEAGELFF	TGTGCCGTACCCCATAGCGAGGCAGGGGAGCTGTTTTTT
many	TRBJ2-5	-	TRBV20-1	CSARDPGAETQYF	TGCAGTGCTAGGGACCCAGGTGCCGAGACCCAGTACTTC
-	TRBJ1-1	-	TRBV19	CASSIGRTEAFF	TGTGCCAGTAGTATTGGGAGAACTGAAGCTTTCTTT
-	TRBJ2-1	TRBD2	TRBV6-1	CASSESGGFYNEQFF	TGTGCCAGCAGTGAGAGCGGGGGGTTTTACAATGAGCAGTTCTTC
many	TRBJ2-2	-	TRBV3-1	CASSQVHLTGELFF	TGTGCCAGCAGCCAGGTGCACCTCACCGGGGAGCTGTTTTTT
many	TRBJ2-1	-	TRBV27	CASSPAGLSEQFF	TGTGCCAGCAGCCCGGCAGGGTTAAGTGAGCAGTTCTTC
-	TRBJ2-5	-	TRBV11-2	CASSLALVEQETQYF	TGTGCCAGCAGCTTAGCTTTGGTAGAGCAAGAGACCCAGTACTTC
-	TRBJ2-7	TRBD1	TRBV12-3/TRBV12-4	CASSPTGQGEKYF	TGTGCCAGCAGTCCCACGGGACAGGGGGAGAAGTACTTC
-	TRBJ1-1	-	TRBV29-1	CSVDSGSYLAFF	TGCAGCGTTGATTCGGGGTCATATCTAGCTTTCTTT
few	TRBJ2-7	-	TRBV7-8	CASRLVAGEQYF	TGTGCCAGCAGACTGGTTGCCGGCGAGCAGTACTTC
many	TRBJ2-1	-	TRBV15	CATGNPQAYNEQFF	TGTGCCACCGGTAACCCTCAGGCCTACAATGAGCAGTTCTTC
-	TRBJ2-5	TRBD2	TRBV20-1	CSARRGAPSETQYF	TGCAGTGCCAGGCGGGGGGCGCCCTCAGAGACCCAGTACTTC
-	TRBJ2-5	TRBD2	TRBV12-3/TRBV12-4	CASRQTSSIETQYF	TGTGCCAGCCGGCAGACTAGCTCGATTGAGACCCAGTACTTC
-	TRBJ2-5	TRBD2	TRBV7-8	CASSPRLAGGKETQYF	TGTGCCAGCAGCCCCAGACTAGCGGGGGGGAAAGAGACCCAGTACTTC
-	TRBJ1-1	-	TRBV11-2	CASSSRLQGVGTEAFF	TGTGCCAGCAGCTCGAGATTGCAGGGCGTGGGGACTGAAGCTTTCTTT
many	TRBJ2-7	-	TRBV27	CASSLREGSSYEQYF	TGTGCCAGCAGTTTACGTGAGGGGTCTTCCTACGAGCAGTACTTC
-	TRBJ2-1	-	TRBV7-3	CASSLQAGIYNEQFF	TGTGCCAGCAGCTTACAAGCCGGAATCTACAATGAGCAGTTCTTC
-	TRBJ2-2	-	TRBV7-9	CASSLDPDSVAGELFF	TGTGCCAGCAGCTTAGACCCGGACTCGGTGGCCGGGGAGCTGTTTTTT
few	TRBJ2-7	TRBD1	TRBV28	CASSPGTGGFEQYF	TGTGCCAGCAGCCCCGGGACAGGGGGCTTCGAGCAGTACTTC
-	TRBJ1-2	-	TRBV11-1	CASSRGGDGYTF	TGTGCCAGCAGCCGGGGCGGGGATGGCTACACCTTC
few	TRBJ1-5	-	TRBV7-8	CASSSGPSQPQHF	TGTGCCAGCAGCTCGGGGCCGTCACAGCCCCAGCATTTT
few	TRBJ2-7	TRBD2	TRBV12-3/TRBV12-4	CASSLGGRASGYEQYF	TGTGCCAGCAGTTTAGGCGGTAGGGCTAGCGGGTACGAGCAGTACTTC
-	TRBJ1-2	-	TRBV4-3	CASSQEGTTYGYTF	TGCGCCAGCAGCCAAGAGGGGACCACCTATGGCTACACCTTC
-	TRBJ2-2	TRBD2	TRBV7-9	CASSPGLAGETGELFF	TGTGCCAGCAGCCCCGGACTAGCGGGAGAGACCGGGGAGCTGTTTTTT
many	TRBJ2-1	TRBD2	TRBV25-1	CASSDGAGDRFF	TGTGCCAGCAGTGATGGGGCGGGAGATCGGTTCTTC
many	TRBJ2-3	TRBD2	TRBV10-3	CAIRRTSGYSTDTQYF	TGTGCCATCAGAAGGACTAGCGGATACAGCACAGATACGCAGTATTTT
-	TRBJ2-7	TRBD1	TRBV5-5	CASSPSPTGTGGREQYF	TGTGCCAGCAGCCCCTCACCCACGGGGACAGGGGGACGCGAGCAGTACTTC
-	TRBJ2-5	-	TRBV9	CASSVDDAAETQYF	TGTGCCAGCAGCGTAGACGACGCGGCGGAGACCCAGTACTTC
many	TRBJ1-5	TRBD1	TRBV29-1	CSVRTGNNQPQHF	TGCAGCGTTCGGACAGGTAACAATCAGCCCCAGCATTTT
few	TRBJ2-2	-	TRBV24-1	CATSDPKHQNTGELFF	TGTGCCACCAGTGATCCAAAGCACCAGAACACCGGGGAGCTGTTTTTT
-	TRBJ2-6	-	TRBV29-1	CSVEAGGGANVLTF	TGCAGCGTTGAGGCTGGGGGGGGGGCCAACGTCCTGACTTTC
few	TRBJ2-3	-	TRBV12-3/TRBV12-4	CASSLGGRLADTQYF	TGTGCCAGCAGTTTAGGGGGGAGGCTCGCAGATACGCAGTATTTT
few	TRBJ2-1	TRBD2	TRBV25-1	CASSGGGSWGGNEQFF	TGTGCCAGCAGCGGTGGCGGGAGTTGGGGGGGCAATGAGCAGTTCTTC